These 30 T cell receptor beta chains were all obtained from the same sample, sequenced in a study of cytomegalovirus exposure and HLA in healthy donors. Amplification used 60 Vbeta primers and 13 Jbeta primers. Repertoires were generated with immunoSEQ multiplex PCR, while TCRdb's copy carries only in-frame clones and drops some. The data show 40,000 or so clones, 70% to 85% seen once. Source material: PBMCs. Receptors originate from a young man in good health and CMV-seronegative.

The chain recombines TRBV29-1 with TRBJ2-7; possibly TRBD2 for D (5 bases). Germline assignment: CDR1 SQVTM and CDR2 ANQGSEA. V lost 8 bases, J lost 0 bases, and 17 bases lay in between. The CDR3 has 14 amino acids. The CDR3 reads CSTGERRSSYEQYF. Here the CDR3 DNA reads TGCAGCACTGGCGAGAGGAGGAGCTCCTACGAGCAGTACTTC.

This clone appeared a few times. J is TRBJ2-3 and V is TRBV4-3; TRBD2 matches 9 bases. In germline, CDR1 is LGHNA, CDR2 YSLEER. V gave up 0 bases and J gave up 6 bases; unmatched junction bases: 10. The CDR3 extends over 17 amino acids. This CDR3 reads CASSQDQYWRGGDTQYF. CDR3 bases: TGCGCCAGCAGCCAAGATCAATATTGGCGGGGGGGGGATACGCAGTATTTT.

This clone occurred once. CDR3 amino acids: CASSGLAIEQFF. The CDR3 DNA sequence: TGTGCCAGCAGCGGACTAGCGATTGAGCAGTTCTTC. The V and J genes are TRBV9 and TRBJ2-1; 8 bases are shared with TRBD2. Germline V gene data show CDR1 as SGDLS and CDR2 as YYNGEE. CDR3 length: 12 residues. V dropped 3 bases and J dropped 9; count of bases not matched to a gene: 2.

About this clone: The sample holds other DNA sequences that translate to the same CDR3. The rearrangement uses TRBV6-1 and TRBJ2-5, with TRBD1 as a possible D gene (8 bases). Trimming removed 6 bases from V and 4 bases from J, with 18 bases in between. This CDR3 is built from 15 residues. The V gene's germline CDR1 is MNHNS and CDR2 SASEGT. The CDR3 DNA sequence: TGTGCCAGCAGCGAATCACAGGGGGGGTCAGAGACCCAGTACTTC. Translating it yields CASSESQGGSETQYF.

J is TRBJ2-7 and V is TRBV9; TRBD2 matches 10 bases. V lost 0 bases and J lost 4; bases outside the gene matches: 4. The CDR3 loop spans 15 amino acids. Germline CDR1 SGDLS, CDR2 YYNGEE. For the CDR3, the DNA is TGTGCCAGCAGCGTAGCTAGCGGGAGTACATACGAGCAGTACTTC. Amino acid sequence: CASSVASGSTYEQYF.

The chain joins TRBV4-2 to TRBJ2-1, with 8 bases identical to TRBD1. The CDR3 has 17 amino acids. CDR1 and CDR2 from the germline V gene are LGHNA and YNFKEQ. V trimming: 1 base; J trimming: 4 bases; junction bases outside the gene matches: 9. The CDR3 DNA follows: TGTGCCAGCAGCCAAGGGCCAGGGGGCTTGGGGTACAATGAGCAGTTCTTC. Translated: CASSQGPGGLGYNEQFF.

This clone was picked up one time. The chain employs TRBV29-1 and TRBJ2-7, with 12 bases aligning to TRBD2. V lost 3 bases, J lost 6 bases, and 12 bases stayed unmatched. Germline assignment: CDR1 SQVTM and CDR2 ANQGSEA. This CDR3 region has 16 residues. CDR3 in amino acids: CSVDHLAGGGLSEQYF. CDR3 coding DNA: TGCAGCGTTGATCATCTAGCGGGAGGGGGATTGTCCGAGCAGTACTTC.

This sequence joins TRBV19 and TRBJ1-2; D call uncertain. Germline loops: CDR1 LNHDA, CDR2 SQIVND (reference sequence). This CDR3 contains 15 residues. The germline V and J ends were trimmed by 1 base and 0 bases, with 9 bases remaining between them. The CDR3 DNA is TGTGCCAGTAGTATAGCGAACAGCCCTAACTATGGCTACACCTTC. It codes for CASSIANSPNYGYTF.

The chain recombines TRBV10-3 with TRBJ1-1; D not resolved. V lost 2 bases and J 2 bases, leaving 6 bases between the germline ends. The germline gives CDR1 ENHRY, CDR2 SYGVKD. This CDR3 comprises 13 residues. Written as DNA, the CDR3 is TGTGCCATCAGTGAGGGAGGAAACACTGAAGCTTTCTTT. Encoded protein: CAISEGGNTEAFF.

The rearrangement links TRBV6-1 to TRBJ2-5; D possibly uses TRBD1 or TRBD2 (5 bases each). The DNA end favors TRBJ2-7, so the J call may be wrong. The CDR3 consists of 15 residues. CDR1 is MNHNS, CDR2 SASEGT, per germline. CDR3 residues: CASSEPPDGGYEQYF. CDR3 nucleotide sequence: TGTGCCAGCAGCGAGCCACCGGATGGGGGCTACGAGCAGTACTTC.

The CDR3 coding sequence is TGCGCCAGCCAGGACAGCCCCTCTAGCACAGATACGCAGTATTTT. Translated, it gives CASQDSPSSTDTQYF. The chain has TRBV5-1 and TRBJ2-3, with D possibly matching TRBD1 (6 bases). V was trimmed by 7 bases and J by 0 bases, leaving 15 bases between them. Germline V lookup: CDR1 SGHRS, CDR2 YFSETQ. This CDR3 has 15 residues. Drawing the rest from reference TRBV5-1 and TRBJ2-3, the complete variable domain is KAGVTQTPRYLIKTRGQQVTLSCSPISGHRSVSWYQQTPGQGLQFLFEYFSETQRNKGNFPGRFSGRQFSNSRSEMNVSTLELGDSALYLCASQDSPSSTDTQYFGPGTRLTVL.

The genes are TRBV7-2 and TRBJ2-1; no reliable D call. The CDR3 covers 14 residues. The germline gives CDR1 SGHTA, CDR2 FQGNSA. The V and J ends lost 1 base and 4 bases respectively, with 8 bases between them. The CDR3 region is CASSLVNGYNEQFF. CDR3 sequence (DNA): TGTGCCAGCAGCTTAGTAAACGGTTACAATGAGCAGTTCTTC.

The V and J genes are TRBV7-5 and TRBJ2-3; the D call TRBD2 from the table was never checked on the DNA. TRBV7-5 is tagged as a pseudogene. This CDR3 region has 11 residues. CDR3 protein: CVRSPGDTQYF. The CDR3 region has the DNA TGTGTCAGAAGCCCGGGGGATACGCAGTATTTT.

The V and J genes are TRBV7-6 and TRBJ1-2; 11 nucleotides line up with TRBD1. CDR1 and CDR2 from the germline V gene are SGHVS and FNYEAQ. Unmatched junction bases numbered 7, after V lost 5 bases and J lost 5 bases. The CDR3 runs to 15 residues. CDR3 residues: CASSIGGTGGYGYTF. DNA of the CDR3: TGTGCCAGCAGCATAGGCGGGACAGGGGGTTATGGCTACACCTTC.

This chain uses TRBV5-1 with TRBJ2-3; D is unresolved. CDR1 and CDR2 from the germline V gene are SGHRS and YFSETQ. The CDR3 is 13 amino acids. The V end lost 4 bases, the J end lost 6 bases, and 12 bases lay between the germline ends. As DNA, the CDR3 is TGCGCCAGCAGCCAATATGAGGCGGATACGCAGTATTTT. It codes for CASSQYEADTQYF.

CDR3 sequence (DNA): TGTGCCAGCATGCGACTAGAGCAAGAGACCCAGTACTTC. Encoded protein: CASMRLEQETQYF. The J gene is TRBJ2-5, the V gene TRBV2; possible D gene TRBD2, 6 bases. The CDR3 runs to 13 residues. The V gene lost 7 bases and the J gene lost 2 bases, with 11 bases spanning the gap. From germline, CDR1 is SNHLY and CDR2 FYNNEI.

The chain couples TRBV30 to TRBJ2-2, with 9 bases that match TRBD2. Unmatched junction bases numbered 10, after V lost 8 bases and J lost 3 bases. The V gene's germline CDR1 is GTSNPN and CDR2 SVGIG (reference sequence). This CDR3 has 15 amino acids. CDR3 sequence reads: CAGGAGGEDTGELFF. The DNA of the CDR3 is TGTGCCGGGGGGGCGGGGGGGGAGGACACCGGGGAGCTGTTTTTT.

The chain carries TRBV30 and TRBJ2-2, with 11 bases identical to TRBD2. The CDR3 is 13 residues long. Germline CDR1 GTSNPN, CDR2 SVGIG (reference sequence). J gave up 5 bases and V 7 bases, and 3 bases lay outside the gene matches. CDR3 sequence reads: CASSGRRTGELFF. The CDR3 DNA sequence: TGTGCCTCTAGCGGGAGGAGGACCGGGGAGCTGTTTTTT. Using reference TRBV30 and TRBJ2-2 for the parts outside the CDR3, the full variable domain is SQTIHQWPATLVQPVGSPLSLECTVEGTSNPNLYWYRQAAGRGLQLLFYSVGIGQISSEVPQNLSASRPQDRQFILSSKKLLLSDSGFYLCASSGRRTGELFFGEGSRLTVL.

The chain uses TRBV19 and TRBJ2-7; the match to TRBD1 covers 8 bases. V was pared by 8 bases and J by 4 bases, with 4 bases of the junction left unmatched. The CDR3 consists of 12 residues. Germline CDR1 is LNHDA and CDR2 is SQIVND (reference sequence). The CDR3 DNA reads TGTGCCAGTGGACAGGGTTCATACGAGCAGTACTTC. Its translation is CASGQGSYEQYF.

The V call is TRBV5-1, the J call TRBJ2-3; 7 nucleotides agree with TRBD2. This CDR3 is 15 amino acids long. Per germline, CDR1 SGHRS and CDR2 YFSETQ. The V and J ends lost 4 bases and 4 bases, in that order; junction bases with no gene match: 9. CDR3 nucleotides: TGCGCCAGCAGCCCCGGGACTAATTCGGCAGATACGCAGTATTTT. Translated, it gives CASSPGTNSADTQYF.

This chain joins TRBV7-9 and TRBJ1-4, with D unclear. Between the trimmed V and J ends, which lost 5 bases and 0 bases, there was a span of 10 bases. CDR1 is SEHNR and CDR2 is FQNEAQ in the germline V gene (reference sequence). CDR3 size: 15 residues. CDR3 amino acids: CASSKQLSTNEKLFF. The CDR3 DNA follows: TGTGCCAGCAGCAAACAGCTTTCAACTAATGAAAAACTGTTTTTT.

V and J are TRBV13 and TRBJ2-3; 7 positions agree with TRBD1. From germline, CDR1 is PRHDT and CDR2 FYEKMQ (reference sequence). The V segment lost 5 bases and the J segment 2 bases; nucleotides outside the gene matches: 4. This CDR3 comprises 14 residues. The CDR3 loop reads CASSPGQNTDTQYF. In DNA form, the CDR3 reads TGTGCCAGCAGCCCGGGACAGAACACAGATACGCAGTATTTT.

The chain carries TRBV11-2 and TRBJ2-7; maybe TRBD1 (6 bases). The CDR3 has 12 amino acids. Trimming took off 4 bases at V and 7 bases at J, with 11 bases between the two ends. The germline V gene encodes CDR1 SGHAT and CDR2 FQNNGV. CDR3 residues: CASSSTRGEQYF. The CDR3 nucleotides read TGTGCCAGCAGCTCGACCAGGGGAGAGCAGTACTTC.

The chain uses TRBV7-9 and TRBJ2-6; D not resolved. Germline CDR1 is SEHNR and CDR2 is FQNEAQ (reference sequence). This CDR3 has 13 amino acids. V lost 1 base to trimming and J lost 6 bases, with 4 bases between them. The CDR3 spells CASSLVQANVLTF. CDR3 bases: TGTGCCAGCAGCTTAGTCCAGGCCAACGTCCTGACTTTC.

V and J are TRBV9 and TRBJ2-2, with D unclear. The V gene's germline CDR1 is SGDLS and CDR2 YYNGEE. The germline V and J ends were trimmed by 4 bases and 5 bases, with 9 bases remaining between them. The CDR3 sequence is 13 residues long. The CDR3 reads CASSPSITGELFF. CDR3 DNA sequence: TGTGCCAGCAGCCCCAGTATTACCGGGGAGCTGTTTTTT.

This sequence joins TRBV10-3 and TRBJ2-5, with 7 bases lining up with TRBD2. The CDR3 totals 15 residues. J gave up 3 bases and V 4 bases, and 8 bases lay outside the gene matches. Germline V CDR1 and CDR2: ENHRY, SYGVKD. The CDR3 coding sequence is TGTGCCATCAGTGGAGGTGGGAGGGGCAAAGAGACCCAGTACTTC. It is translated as CAISGGGRGKETQYF.

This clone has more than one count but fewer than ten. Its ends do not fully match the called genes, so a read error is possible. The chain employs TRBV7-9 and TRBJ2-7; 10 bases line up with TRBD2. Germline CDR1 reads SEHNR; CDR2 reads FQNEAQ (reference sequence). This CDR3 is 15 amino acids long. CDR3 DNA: TGTTCCAGCAGCCCTATCAGTTTAGCGGGAGGAGAGCAGTACTTC. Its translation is CSSSPISLAGGEQYF.

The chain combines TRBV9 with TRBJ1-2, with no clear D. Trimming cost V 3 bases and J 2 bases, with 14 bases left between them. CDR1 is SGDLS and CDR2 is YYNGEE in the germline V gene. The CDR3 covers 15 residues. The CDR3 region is CASSGGLLRNYGYTF. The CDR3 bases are TGTGCCAGCAGCGGCGGATTATTACGCAACTATGGCTACACCTTC. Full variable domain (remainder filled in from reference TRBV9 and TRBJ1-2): DSGVTQTPKHLITATGQRVTLRCSPRSGDLSVYWYQQSLDQGLQFLIQYYNGEERAKGNILERFSAQQFPDLHSELNLSSLELGDSALYFCASSGGLLRNYGYTFGSGTRLTVV.

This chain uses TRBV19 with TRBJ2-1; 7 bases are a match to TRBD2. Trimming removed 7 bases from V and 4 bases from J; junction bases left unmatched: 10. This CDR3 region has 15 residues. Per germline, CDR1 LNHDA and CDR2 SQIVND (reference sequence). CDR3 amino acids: CASNPSGLQYNEQFF. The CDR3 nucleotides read TGTGCCAGTAATCCCTCGGGACTACAATACAATGAGCAGTTCTTC.

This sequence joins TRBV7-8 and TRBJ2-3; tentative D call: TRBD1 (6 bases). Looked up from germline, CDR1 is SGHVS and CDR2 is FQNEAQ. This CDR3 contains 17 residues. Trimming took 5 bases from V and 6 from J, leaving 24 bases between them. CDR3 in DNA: TGTGCCAGCAGCCCAGCTTATCCTAACAGGGACGTGGATACGCAGTATTTT. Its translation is CASSPAYPNRDVDTQYF. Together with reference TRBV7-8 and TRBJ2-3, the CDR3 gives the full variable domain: GAGVSQSPRYKVAKRGQDVALRCDPISGHVSLFWYQQALGQGPEFLTYFQNEAQLDKSGLPSDRFFAERPEGSVSTLKIQRTQQEDSAVYLCASSPAYPNRDVDTQYFGPGTRLTVL.